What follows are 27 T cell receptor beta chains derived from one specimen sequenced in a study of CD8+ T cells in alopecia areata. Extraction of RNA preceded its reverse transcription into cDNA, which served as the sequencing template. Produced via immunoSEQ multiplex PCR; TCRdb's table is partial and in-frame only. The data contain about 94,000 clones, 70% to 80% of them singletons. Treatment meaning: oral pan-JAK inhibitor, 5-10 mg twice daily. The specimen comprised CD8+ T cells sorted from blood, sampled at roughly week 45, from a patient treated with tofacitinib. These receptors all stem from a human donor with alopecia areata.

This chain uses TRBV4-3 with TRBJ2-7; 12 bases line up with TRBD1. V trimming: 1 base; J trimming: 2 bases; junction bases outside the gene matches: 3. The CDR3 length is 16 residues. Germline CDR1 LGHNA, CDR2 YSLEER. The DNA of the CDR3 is TGCGCCAGCAGCCAAGGAGGGACAGGGGGCACCTACGAGCAGTACTTC. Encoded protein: CASSQGGTGGTYEQYF.

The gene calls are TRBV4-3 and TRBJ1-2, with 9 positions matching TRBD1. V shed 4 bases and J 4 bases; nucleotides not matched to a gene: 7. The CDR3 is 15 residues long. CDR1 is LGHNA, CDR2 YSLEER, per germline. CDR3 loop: CASSRTTGGFYGYTF. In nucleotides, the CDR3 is TGCGCCAGCAGCCGAACGACAGGGGGATTCTATGGCTACACCTTC.

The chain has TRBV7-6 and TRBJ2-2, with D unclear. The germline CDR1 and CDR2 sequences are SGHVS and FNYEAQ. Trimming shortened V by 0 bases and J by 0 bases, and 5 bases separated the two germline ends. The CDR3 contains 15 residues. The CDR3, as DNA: TGTGCCAGCAGCTTAGCAGGGCCGAACACCGGGGAGCTGTTTTTT. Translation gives CASSLAGPNTGELFF. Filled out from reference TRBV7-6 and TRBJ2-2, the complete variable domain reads GAGVSQSPRYKVTKRGQDVALRCDPISGHVSLYWYRQALGQGPEFLTYFNYEAQQDKSGLPNDRFSAERPEGSISTLTIQRTEQRDSAMYRCASSLAGPNTGELFFGEGSRLTVL.

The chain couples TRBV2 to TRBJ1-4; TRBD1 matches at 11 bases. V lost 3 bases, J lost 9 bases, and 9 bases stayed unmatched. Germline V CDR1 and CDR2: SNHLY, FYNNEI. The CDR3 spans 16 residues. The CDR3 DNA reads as TGTGCCAGCAGTGAGTGGACAGGGGGCGAGGGGAAAAAACTGTTTTTT. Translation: CASSEWTGGEGKKLFF.

CDR3 in amino acids: CASRGQWYGYTF. CDR3 nucleotides: TGTGCCAGCCGGGGACAGTGGTATGGCTACACCTTC. The rearrangement links TRBV2 to TRBJ1-2, with TRBD1 matching 7 bases. J was trimmed by 5 bases and V by 8 bases; bases with no gene match: 5. CDR1 and CDR2 from the germline V gene are SNHLY and FYNNEI. This CDR3 has 12 amino acids. Together with reference TRBV2 and TRBJ1-2, the CDR3 gives the full variable domain: EPEVTQTPSHQVTQMGQEVILRCVPISNHLYFYWYRQILGQKVEFLVSFYNNEISEKSEIFDDQFSVERPDGSNFTLKIRSTKLEDSAMYFCASRGQWYGYTFGSGTRLTVV.

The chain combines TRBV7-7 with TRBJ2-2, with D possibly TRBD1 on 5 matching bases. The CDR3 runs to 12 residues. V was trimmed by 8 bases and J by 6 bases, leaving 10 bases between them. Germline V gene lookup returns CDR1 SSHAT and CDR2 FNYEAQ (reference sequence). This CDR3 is CASGEGAGELFF. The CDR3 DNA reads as TGTGCCAGCGGCGAAGGGGCCGGGGAGCTGTTTTTT.

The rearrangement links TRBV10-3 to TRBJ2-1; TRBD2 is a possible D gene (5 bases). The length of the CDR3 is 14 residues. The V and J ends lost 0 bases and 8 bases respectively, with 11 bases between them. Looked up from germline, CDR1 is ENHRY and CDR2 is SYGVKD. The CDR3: CAISESGGWDEQFF. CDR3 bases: TGTGCCATCAGTGAGTCAGGCGGGTGGGATGAGCAGTTCTTC.

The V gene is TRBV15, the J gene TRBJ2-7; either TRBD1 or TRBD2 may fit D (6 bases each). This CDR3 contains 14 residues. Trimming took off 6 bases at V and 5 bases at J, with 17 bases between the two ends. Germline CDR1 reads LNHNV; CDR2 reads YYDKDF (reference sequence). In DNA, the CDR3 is TGTGCCACCAGGAGATCAAGGGGGGACCACGAGCAGTACTTC. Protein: CATRRSRGDHEQYF.

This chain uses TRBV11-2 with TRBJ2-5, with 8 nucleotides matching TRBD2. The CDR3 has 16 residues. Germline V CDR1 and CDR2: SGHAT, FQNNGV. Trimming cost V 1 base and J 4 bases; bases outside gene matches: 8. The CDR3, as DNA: TGTGCCAGCAGCTTAGCCCCTAGCGGGCGATCAGAGACCCAGTACTTC. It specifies CASSLAPSGRSETQYF.

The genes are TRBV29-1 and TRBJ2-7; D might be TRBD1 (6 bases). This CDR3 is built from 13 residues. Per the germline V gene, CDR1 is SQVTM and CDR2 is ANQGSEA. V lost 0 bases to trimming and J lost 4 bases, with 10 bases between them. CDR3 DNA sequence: TGCAGCGTTGAAGATGGACAGACTTACGAGCAGTACTTC. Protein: CSVEDGQTYEQYF.

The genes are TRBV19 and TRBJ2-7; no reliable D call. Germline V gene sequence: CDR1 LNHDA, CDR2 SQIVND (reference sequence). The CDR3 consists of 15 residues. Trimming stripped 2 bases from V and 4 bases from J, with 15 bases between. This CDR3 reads CASSITLGKVYEQYF. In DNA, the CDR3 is TGTGCCAGTAGTATAACTTTGGGTAAGGTATACGAGCAGTACTTC.

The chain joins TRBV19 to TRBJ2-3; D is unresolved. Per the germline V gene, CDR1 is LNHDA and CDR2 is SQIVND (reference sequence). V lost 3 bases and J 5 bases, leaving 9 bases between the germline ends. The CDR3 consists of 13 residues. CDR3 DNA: TGTGCCAGTAGTATCGCCAATAAAGATACGCAGTATTTT. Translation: CASSIANKDTQYF.

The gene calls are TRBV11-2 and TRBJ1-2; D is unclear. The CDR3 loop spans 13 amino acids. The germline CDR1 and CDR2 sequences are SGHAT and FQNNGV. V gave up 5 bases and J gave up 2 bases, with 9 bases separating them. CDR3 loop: CASSGPRNYGYTF. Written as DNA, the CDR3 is TGTGCCAGCAGCGGGCCCAGGAACTATGGCTACACCTTC.

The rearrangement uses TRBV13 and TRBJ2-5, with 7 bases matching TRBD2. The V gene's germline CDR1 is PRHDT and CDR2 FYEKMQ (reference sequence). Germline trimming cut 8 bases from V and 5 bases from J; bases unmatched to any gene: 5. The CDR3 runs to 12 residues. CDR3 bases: TGTGCCAGCGGGAGGGAGCGGGAGACCCAGTACTTC. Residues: CASGRERETQYF.

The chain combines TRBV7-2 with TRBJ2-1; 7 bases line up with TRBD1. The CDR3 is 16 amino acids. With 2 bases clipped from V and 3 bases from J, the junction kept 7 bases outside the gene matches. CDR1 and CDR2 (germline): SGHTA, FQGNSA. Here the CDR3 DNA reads TGTGCCAGCAGCTTATTTTTCGGGACAGACTACAATGAGCAGTTCTTC. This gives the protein CASSLFFGTDYNEQFF.

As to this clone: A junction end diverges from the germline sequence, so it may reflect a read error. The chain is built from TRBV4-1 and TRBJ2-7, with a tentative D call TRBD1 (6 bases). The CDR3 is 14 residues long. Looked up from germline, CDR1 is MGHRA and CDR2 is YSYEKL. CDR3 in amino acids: CASSPEGQSYEQYF. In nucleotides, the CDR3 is TGTGCCAGCAGCCCAGAAGGACAGAGCTACGAGCAGTACTTC.

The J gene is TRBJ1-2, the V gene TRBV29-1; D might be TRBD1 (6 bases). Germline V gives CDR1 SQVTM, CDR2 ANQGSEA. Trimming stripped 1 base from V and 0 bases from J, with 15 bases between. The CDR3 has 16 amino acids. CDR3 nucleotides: TGCAGCGTTGAAGGATCAGGGGCGAAAGCTAACTATGGCTACACCTTC. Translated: CSVEGSGAKANYGYTF. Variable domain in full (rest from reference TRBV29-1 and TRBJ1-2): SAVISQKPSRDICQRGTSLTIQCQVDSQVTMMFWYRQQPGQSLTLIATANQGSEATYESGFVIDKFPISRPNLTFSTLTVSNMSPEDSSIYLCSVEGSGAKANYGYTFGSGTRLTVV.

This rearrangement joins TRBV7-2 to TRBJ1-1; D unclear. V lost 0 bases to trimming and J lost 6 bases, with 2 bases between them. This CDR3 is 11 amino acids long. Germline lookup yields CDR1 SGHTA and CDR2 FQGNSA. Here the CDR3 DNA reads TGTGCCAGCAGCTTAGCATCTGAAGCTTTCTTT. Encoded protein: CASSLASEAFF.

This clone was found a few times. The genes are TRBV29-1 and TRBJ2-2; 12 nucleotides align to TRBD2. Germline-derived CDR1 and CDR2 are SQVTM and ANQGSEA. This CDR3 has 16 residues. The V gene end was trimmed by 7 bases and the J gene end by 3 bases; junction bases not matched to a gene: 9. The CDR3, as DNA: TGCAGCGCCGCCCTAGCGGGGGGGCCGGACACCGGGGAGCTGTTTTTT. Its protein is CSAALAGGPDTGELFF.

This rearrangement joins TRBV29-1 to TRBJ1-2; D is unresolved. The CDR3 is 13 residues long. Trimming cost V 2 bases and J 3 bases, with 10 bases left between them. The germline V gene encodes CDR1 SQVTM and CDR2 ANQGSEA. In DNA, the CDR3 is TGCAGCGTTGAATGGCAAGAGGACTATGGCTACACCTTC. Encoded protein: CSVEWQEDYGYTF.

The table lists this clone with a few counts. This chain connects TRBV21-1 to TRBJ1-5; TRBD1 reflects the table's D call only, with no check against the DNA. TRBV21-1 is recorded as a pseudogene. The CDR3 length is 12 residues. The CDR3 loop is CASSRGCQPQHF. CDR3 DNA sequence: TGTGCCAGCAGCAGGGGCTGTCAGCCCCAGCATTTT.

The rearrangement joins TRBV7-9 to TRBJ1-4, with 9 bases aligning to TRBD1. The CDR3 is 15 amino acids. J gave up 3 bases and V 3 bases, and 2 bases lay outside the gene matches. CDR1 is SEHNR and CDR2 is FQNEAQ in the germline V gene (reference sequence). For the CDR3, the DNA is TGTGCCAGCAGCTTCGGGACAGGGCCTAATGAAAAACTGTTTTTT. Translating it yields CASSFGTGPNEKLFF.

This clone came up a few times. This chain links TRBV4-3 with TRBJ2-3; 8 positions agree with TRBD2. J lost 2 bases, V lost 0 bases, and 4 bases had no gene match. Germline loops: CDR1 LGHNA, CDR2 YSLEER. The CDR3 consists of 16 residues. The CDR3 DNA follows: TGCGCCAGCAGCCAAGAAGGACTAGCCCACACAGATACGCAGTATTTT. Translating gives CASSQEGLAHTDTQYF.

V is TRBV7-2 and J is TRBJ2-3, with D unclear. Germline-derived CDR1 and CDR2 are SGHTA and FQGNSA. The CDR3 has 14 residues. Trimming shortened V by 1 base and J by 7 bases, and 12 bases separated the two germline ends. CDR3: CASSLDVEGYTQYF. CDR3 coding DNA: TGTGCCAGCAGCTTAGACGTCGAAGGCTATACGCAGTATTTT.

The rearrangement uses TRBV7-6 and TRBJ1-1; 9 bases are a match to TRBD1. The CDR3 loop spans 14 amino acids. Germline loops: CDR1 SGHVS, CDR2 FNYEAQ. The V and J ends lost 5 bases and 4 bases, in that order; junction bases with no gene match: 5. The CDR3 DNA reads TGTGCCAGCAGCCCTACGGACAGGGGCACTGAAGCTTTCTTT. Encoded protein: CASSPTDRGTEAFF.

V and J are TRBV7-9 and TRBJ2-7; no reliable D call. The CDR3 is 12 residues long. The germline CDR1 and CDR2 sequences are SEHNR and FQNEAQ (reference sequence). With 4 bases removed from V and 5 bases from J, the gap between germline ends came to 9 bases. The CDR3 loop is CASSSGSNEQYF. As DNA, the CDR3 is TGTGCCAGCAGCTCAGGATCGAACGAGCAGTACTTC.

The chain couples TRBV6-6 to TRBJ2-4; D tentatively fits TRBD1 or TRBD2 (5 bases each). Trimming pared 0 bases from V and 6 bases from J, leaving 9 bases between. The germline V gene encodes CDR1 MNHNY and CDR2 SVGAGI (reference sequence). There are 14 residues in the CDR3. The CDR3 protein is CASSYSGESNIQYF. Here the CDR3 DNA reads TGTGCCAGCAGTTACTCGGGGGAGTCAAACATTCAGTACTTC.